The present T cell receptor beta chain was sequenced within a study of technical replicates of blood from a handful of donors. The table came from immunoSEQ multiplex PCR; TCRdb's copy has only in-frame clones and leaves some out. This sample has around 92,000 clones, with 95% found just once. What was sequenced was T cells isolated from PBMCs. The sequence was obtained from a human donor in good health.

CDR3 DNA sequence: TGTGCCAGCAGCCGGGATTTGGCCTCCGAGCAGTACTTC. Residues: CASSRDLASEQYF. The gene calls are TRBV5-4 and TRBJ2-7; possible D gene TRBD2, 5 bases. Trimming removed 4 bases at V and 6 bases at J, with 14 bases between. Germline V CDR1 and CDR2: SGHNT, YYREEE (reference sequence). The CDR3 extends over 13 amino acids.